This T cell receptor beta chain is from a study of neurological immune-mediated disorders. Findings and limits, study-wide: No CDR3 amino acid sequences were shared by expanded clones across subjects, suggesting private repertoires in all groups.

Details on this clonotype: Antigen unknown.

MiXCR was run by TCRdb on the 5' RACE reads, yielding one entry per CDR3 protein. This sample has tens of thousands of distinct CDR3 sequences, with about 13% found just once. Time point described: longitudinal time-point 2. V gave up 5 bases and J gave up 7 bases; unmatched junction bases: 7. This CDR3 has 14 amino acids. Germline V CDR1 and CDR2: SGHTA, FQGNSA. The TCR sequence derives from a middle-aged woman in good health. Sequencing input: PBMCs. The chain recombines TRBV7-2 with TRBJ1-2, with TRBD1 matching over 10 bases. CDR3 loop: CASSAGQGRFGYTF. The CDR3 DNA sequence: TGTGCCAGCAGCGCGGGACAGGGGCGTTTTGGCTACACCTTC.